This T cell receptor beta chain was documented in a study of patients and donors after allogeneic stem cell transplantation (dated by TCRdb to 2020 to 2021). Library creation used RT-PCR. TCRdb lists the instrument as NextSeq 550. TCRdb trimmed public reads at Q25 via fastp, called clones via MiXCR and kept in-frame beta chains. Merged by CDR3 protein, the rows form single entries marked with the most common genes and DNA. The sample table contains 15,000 to 20,000 distinct CDR3 sequences; only one count was recorded for 27% of them. Jointly, the top ten make up under 45% of the sample. Counted from cysteine to phenylalanine, this CDR3 has 14 amino acids. CDR3 DNA is the only sequence kept; it has 42 bases, read in frame from the first base. According to the germline V gene (reference sequence), CDR1 reads SGHKS and CDR2 reads YYEKEE. Trimming takes 6 bases from V and 7 bases from J, and the germline ends sit 19 bases apart.

This clonotype was seen a few times. Its cognate antigen has yet to be identified. Base qualities are not provided; no much larger clone lies one nucleotide away. The clonotype originates from a human donor who was either an allogeneic HSCT recipient or a stem cell or donor lymphocyte infusion donor (not recorded which). It is not recorded whose cells these are; they may come from a transplant donor. The chain is assembled from TRBV5-5 and TRBJ1-2, with TRBD1 perhaps the D gene, on 5 matching bases. Specimen: blood, either unsorted or a sorted T cell fraction (not recorded which). The CDR3 has the sequence CASTHPGTLSGYTF. The nucleotides are TGTGCCAGCACCCACCCCGGGACTTTAAGTGGCTACACCTTC.